This T cell receptor (beta chain) was retrieved from a study of T cells in Graves' hyperthyroidism and ophthalmopathy. The study, taken as a whole, reports: Blood also carried most thyroid clonotypes expanded above 0.001.

This clonotype showed up many times. Its target is not known. TCR beta CDR3 regions were amplified from RNA. The HTBI primer set was used in a first-round RT-PCR of the TCR CDR3. A single record per CDR3 protein comes from TCRdb applying MiXCR to the multiplex PCR reads. Of almost 350,000 distinct CDR3 sequences listed, over 15% are singletons. CDR3 length equals 18 residues. Germline CDR1 and CDR2: SGHAT and FQNNGV. V lost 5 bases to trimming and J lost 2 bases; unmatched junction nucleotides: 8. Exclusion followed for patients with uncontrolled infection, other autoimmune disease, pregnancy or lactation.

Sample: blood. This receptor was taken from a woman aged 40 to 50 with Graves' ophthalmopathy. This sequence joins TRBV11-2 and TRBJ2-2, with 13 nucleotides matching TRBD2. The DNA of the CDR3 is TGTGCCAGCAGCCACCGGACTAGCGGGAGTAAAAACACCGGGGAGCTGTTTTTT. Its protein product is CASSHRTSGSKNTGELFF.